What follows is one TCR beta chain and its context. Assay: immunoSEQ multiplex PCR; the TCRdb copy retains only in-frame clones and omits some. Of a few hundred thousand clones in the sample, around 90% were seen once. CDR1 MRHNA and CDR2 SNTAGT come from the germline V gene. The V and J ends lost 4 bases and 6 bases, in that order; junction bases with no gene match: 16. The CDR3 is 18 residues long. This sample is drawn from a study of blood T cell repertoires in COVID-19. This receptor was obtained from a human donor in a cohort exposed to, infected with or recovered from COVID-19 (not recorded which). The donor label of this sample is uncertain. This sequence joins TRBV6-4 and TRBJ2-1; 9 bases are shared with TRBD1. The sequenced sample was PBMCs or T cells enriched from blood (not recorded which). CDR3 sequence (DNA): TGTGCCAGCAGTGCCGTCCCGGGACAGGGTACCTATGGCAATGAGCAGTTCTTC. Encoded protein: CASSAVPGQGTYGNEQFF.